The 11 T cell receptor beta chains given below trace back to one sample, sequenced in a study of T-cell memory formation after mild COVID-19. Each CDR3 protein gets one entry after TCRdb re-called the 5' RACE reads with MiXCR. The data hold roughly 280,000 distinct CDR3 sequences, with around 15% observed a single time. The material sequenced was PBMCs or a T cell subset sorted from them (not recorded which). The receptors derive from a man between 18 and 35 years old who had mild COVID-19 (a few samples of this study predate the infection). Cell type and time point are not known.

The rearrangement links TRBV4-2 to TRBJ2-4, with TRBD1 identical over 7 bases. The V and J ends lost 1 base and 0 bases, in that order; junction bases with no gene match: 9. This CDR3 is built from 18 residues. Germline V CDR1 and CDR2: LGHNA, YNFKEQ. The CDR3 DNA reads TGTGCCAGCAGCCAAGTCCGGGACAGCGAGTTAGCCAAAAACATTCAGTACTTC. Its protein is CASSQVRDSELAKNIQYF.

This clonotype appeared many times. The chain carries TRBV3-1 and TRBJ2-5; D is possibly TRBD1 (6 bases). Trimming cost V 0 bases and J 1 base, with 15 bases left between them. The CDR3 totals 17 residues. Per germline, CDR1 LGHDT and CDR2 YNNKEL (reference sequence). CDR3 coding DNA: TGTGCCAGCAGCCAAGACCTGCAGCAGGGGCCCCAAGAGACCCAGTACTTC. Amino acid sequence: CASSQDLQQGPQETQYF.

The rearrangement joins TRBV9 to TRBJ1-4; D is perhaps TRBD1 (5 bases). Per germline, CDR1 SGDLS and CDR2 YYNGEE. The CDR3 runs 15 residues. V lost 3 bases and J lost 6, with 15 bases in between. For the CDR3, the DNA is TGTGCCAGCAGCGCCTCAGGGTTGTGGGATGAAAAACTGTTTTTT. It is translated as CASSASGLWDEKLFF. The full variable domain, with the rest looked up from reference TRBV9 and TRBJ1-4, is DSGVTQTPKHLITATGQRVTLRCSPRSGDLSVYWYQQSLDQGLQFLIQYYNGEERAKGNILERFSAQQFPDLHSELNLSSLELGDSALYFCASSASGLWDEKLFFGSGTQLSVL.

This clonotype was detected a few times. The J gene is TRBJ2-1, the V gene TRBV5-1; 10 nucleotides match TRBD2. This CDR3 is built from 16 residues. Germline lookup yields CDR1 SGHRS and CDR2 YFSETQ. J gave up 0 bases and V 0 bases, and 0 bases lay outside the gene matches. The chain's CDR3 is CASSLVAGGSYNEQFF. CDR3 DNA: TGCGCCAGCAGCTTGGTAGCGGGGGGCTCCTACAATGAGCAGTTCTTC.

The genes are TRBV6-1 and TRBJ2-1; D is unresolved. CDR3 length equals 15 residues. Germline CDR1 and CDR2: MNHNS and SASEGT. The V end was cut by 3 bases, the J end by 0 bases, with 9 bases between. CDR3 sequence reads: CASSEDLSSYNEQFF. CDR3 DNA sequence: TGTGCCAGCAGTGAGGACCTTAGCTCCTACAATGAGCAGTTCTTC.

This chain connects TRBV6-5 to TRBJ2-5; D not resolved. This CDR3 region has 16 residues. Trimming cost V 0 bases and J 2 bases, with 13 bases left between them. CDR1 and CDR2 (germline): MNHEY, SVGAGI. The CDR3 DNA reads TGTGCCAGCAGTTACTCGGGTTTGATAGGGCAAGAGACCCAGTACTTC. Amino acids: CASSYSGLIGQETQYF.

This clonotype was observed many times. V gene TRBV11-2 combines with J gene TRBJ2-2; no firm D call. The V and J ends lost 2 bases and 3 bases respectively, with 7 bases between them. CDR1 is SGHAT, CDR2 FQNNGV, per germline. The CDR3 loop spans 14 amino acids. CDR3 nucleotide sequence: TGTGCCAGCAGCTTATCCAGGCACACCGGGGAGCTGTTTTTT. This sequence encodes CASSLSRHTGELFF.

The chain links TRBV28 to TRBJ1-4; D uncertain. V lost 7 bases, J lost 8 bases, and 20 bases lay in between. The CDR3 consists of 15 residues. Germline CDR1 MDHEN, CDR2 SYDVKM. This chain's CDR3 is CASTPWTSGKEKLFF. In DNA, the CDR3 is TGTGCCAGCACCCCATGGACCTCGGGGAAGGAAAAACTGTTTTTT.

This chain links TRBV7-9 with TRBJ1-1; TRBD1 is a possible D gene (5 bases). The germline gives CDR1 SEHNR, CDR2 FQNEAQ (reference sequence). The CDR3 consists of 13 residues. V lost 5 bases and J 1 base, leaving 8 bases between the germline ends. This CDR3 reads CASSTRENTEAFF. The CDR3 DNA reads TGTGCCAGCAGCACCAGGGAGAACACTGAAGCTTTCTTT.

V usage is TRBV30 and J usage is TRBJ2-3; D is unclear. Germline V gene data show CDR1 as GTSNPN and CDR2 as SVGIG (reference sequence). The CDR3 is 13 amino acids. V was clipped by 1 base and J by 0 bases, with 5 bases between them. Here the CDR3 reads CAWSEDSTDTQYF. The CDR3 DNA is TGTGCCTGGAGTGAGGACAGCACAGATACGCAGTATTTT. The full variable domain, in which reference TRBV30 and TRBJ2-3 provide the parts outside the CDR3, is SQTIHQWPATLVQPVGSPLSLECTVEGTSNPNLYWYRQAAGRGLQLLFYSVGIGQISSEVPQNLSASRPQDRQFILSSKKLLLSDSGFYLCAWSEDSTDTQYFGPGTRLTVL.

The chain links TRBV12-5 to TRBJ2-2; 9 bases match TRBD1. This CDR3 is 15 amino acids long. Germline V CDR1 and CDR2: LGHNT, FRNRAP. With V trimmed by 2 bases and J by 6 bases, 4 bases remained unmatched. CDR3 sequence (DNA): TGTGCTAGTGGTTTGCGACAGGGGGGCCCCGGGGAGCTGTTTTTT. Amino acids: CASGLRQGGPGELFF.